These 32 T cell receptor beta chains originate from one sample sequenced in a study of blood T cells in healthy people across ages. The use of a sample-barcoded 5' primer and a J-beta primer mix characterized a second PCR of about 7 to 12 cycles. MiXCR, run by TCRdb on the 5' RACE reads, gives a single entry per CDR3 protein. The sample contains fewer than 1,000,000 distinct CDR3 sequences, more than 40% of which appear only once. Sequenced: blood. All receptors come from a man in his 60s in good health.

This rearrangement joins TRBV25-1 to TRBJ2-1; D perhaps matches TRBD1 (5 bases). This CDR3 spans 16 amino acids. Germline V lookup: CDR1 MGHDK, CDR2 SYGVNS. The V and J ends lost 4 bases and 4 bases respectively, with 17 bases between them. The CDR3 protein is CASSGQTKNPYNEQFF. Here the CDR3 DNA reads TGTGCCAGCAGTGGACAGACGAAGAACCCGTACAATGAGCAGTTCTTC.

This rearrangement joins TRBV9 to TRBJ2-1, with 10 bases lining up with TRBD1. The CDR3 is made up of 15 amino acids. Germline CDR1 reads SGDLS; CDR2 reads YYNGEE. After removal of 4 bases from V and 4 bases from J, the junction contained 5 bases not matched to a gene. CDR3: CASSMTGGGYNEQFF. In nucleotides, the CDR3 is TGTGCCAGCAGCATGACAGGGGGCGGTTACAATGAGCAGTTCTTC.

This chain links TRBV5-1 with TRBJ2-1; no reliable D call. V lost 4 bases, J lost 4 bases, and 15 bases lay in between. This CDR3 contains 15 residues. From germline, CDR1 is SGHRS and CDR2 YFSETQ. Here the CDR3 reads CASSLTWVGYNEQFF. CDR3 nucleotide sequence: TGCGCCAGCAGCCTCACCTGGGTTGGATACAATGAGCAGTTCTTC.

A note on this clonotype: Compared with germline, one end of the junction differs, possibly owing to a read error. The chain couples TRBV20-1 to TRBJ2-7; weak D call: TRBD2 (5 bases). Looked up from germline, CDR1 is DFQATT and CDR2 is SNEGSKA (reference sequence). The length of the CDR3 is 14 residues. The CDR3 sequence: CSARGGGPYYERYF. CDR3 DNA sequence: TGCAGTGCTAGAGGAGGAGGCCCATACTACGAGCGGTACTTC.

The V and J genes are TRBV5-6 and TRBJ2-3; D possibly corresponds to TRBD1 (6 bases). Deletions cut 4 bases from V and 9 bases from J, with 15 bases between. The CDR3 runs 13 residues. Germline V gene data show CDR1 as SGHDT and CDR2 as YYEEEE. CDR3 in amino acids: CASSLTTGFTQYF. CDR3 bases: TGTGCCAGCAGCCTAACCACAGGGTTCACGCAGTATTTT. The variable domain in full, with the rest retrieved from reference TRBV5-6 and TRBJ2-3, is DAGVTQSPTHLIKTRGQQVTLRCSPKSGHDTVSWYQQALGQGPQFIFQYYEEEERQRGNFPDRFSGHQFPNYSSELNVNALLLGDSALYLCASSLTTGFTQYFGPGTRLTVL.

V and J are TRBV6-4 and TRBJ2-1; TRBD1 matches at 9 bases. The germline gives CDR1 MRHNA, CDR2 SNTAGT. Trimming took 5 bases from V and 6 from J; bases not matched to a gene: 5. This CDR3 is 14 amino acids long. The CDR3: CASSRTGEANEQFF. In DNA form, the CDR3 reads TGTGCCAGCAGTAGGACAGGGGAAGCCAATGAGCAGTTCTTC.

The chain uses TRBV7-9 and TRBJ1-2; the D gene is possibly TRBD1 (5 bases). CDR3 size: 13 residues. The ends were cut back, 5 bases at V and 13 bases at J, with 20 bases in the middle. In germline, CDR1 is SEHNR, CDR2 FQNEAQ (reference sequence). CDR3 sequence: CASSAGSEGRGTF. The CDR3 nucleotides are TGTGCCAGCAGCGCAGGCAGCGAGGGGAGGGGCACCTTC. Filled out from reference TRBV7-9 and TRBJ1-2, the complete variable domain reads DTGVSQNPRHKITKRGQNVTFRCDPISEHNRLYWYRQTLGQGPEFLTYFQNEAQLEKSRLLSDRFSAERPKGSFSTLEIQRTEQGDSAMYLCASSAGSEGRGTFGSGTRLTVV.

This clonotype occurred a few times. This chain connects TRBV20-1 to TRBJ1-2, with D hard to call. The V gene's germline CDR1 is DFQATT and CDR2 SNEGSKA (reference sequence). This CDR3 spans 15 amino acids. The V gene lost 3 bases and the J gene lost 6 bases, with 20 bases spanning the gap. The CDR3 DNA reads as TGCAGTGCTAGTAGAGCTTGGCCCGCGTCAAATGGCTACACCTTC. Its protein is CSASRAWPASNGYTF.

This clonotype was recorded a few times. The J gene is TRBJ2-1, the V gene TRBV20-1; tentatively, D is TRBD2 (5 bases). The V and J ends lost 6 bases and 6 bases respectively, with 24 bases between them. The CDR3 length is 16 residues. Germline CDR1 reads DFQATT; CDR2 reads SNEGSKA (reference sequence). The CDR3 loop reads CSAQRKPGLAGNEQFF. CDR3 nucleotides: TGCAGTGCCCAACGCAAGCCCGGGCTAGCCGGCAATGAGCAGTTCTTC.

This clonotype turned up a few times. The chain recombines TRBV5-1 with TRBJ2-3, with a tentative D call TRBD1 (5 bases). The CDR3 loop spans 15 amino acids. Looked up from germline, CDR1 is SGHRS and CDR2 is YFSETQ. V lost 1 base, J lost 10 bases, and 19 bases lay in between. CDR3 amino acids: CASSLRLSRGIAQYF. The CDR3 nucleotides read TGCGCCAGCAGCTTGAGGTTGAGTAGGGGTATCGCGCAGTATTTT. Supplemented by reference TRBV5-1 and TRBJ2-3, the full variable domain reads KAGVTQTPRYLIKTRGQQVTLSCSPISGHRSVSWYQQTPGQGLQFLFEYFSETQRNKGNFPGRFSGRQFSNSRSEMNVSTLELGDSALYLCASSLRLSRGIAQYFGPGTRLTVL.

The genes are TRBV14 and TRBJ1-1; D is uncertain. The CDR3 is made up of 15 amino acids. Trimming took off 2 bases at V and 1 base at J, with 11 bases between the two ends. CDR1 SGHDN and CDR2 FVKESK come from the germline V gene. This CDR3 is CASSQHQLGNTEAFF. The CDR3 DNA reads TGTGCCAGCAGCCAACATCAACTCGGGAACACTGAAGCTTTCTTT.

J is TRBJ1-2 and V is TRBV3-1; no clear D gene. Germline V gene sequence: CDR1 LGHDT, CDR2 YNNKEL (reference sequence). Trimming took off 1 base at V and 8 bases at J, with 8 bases between the two ends. This CDR3 has 12 residues. This CDR3 is CASSQAWGGYTF. Written as DNA, the CDR3 is TGTGCCAGCAGCCAAGCCTGGGGAGGCTACACCTTC.

The rearrangement links TRBV7-9 to TRBJ1-4; D gene ambiguous. Trimming left V 0 bases short and J 7 bases short, with 6 bases between. The germline CDR1 and CDR2 sequences are SEHNR and FQNEAQ (reference sequence). The CDR3 runs to 13 residues. This CDR3 is CASSLAPREKLFF. CDR3 nucleotide sequence: TGTGCCAGCAGCTTAGCCCCACGTGAAAAACTGTTTTTT. Using reference TRBV7-9 and TRBJ1-4 for the parts outside the CDR3, the full variable domain is DTGVSQNPRHKITKRGQNVTFRCDPISEHNRLYWYRQTLGQGPEFLTYFQNEAQLEKSRLLSDRFSAERPKGSFSTLEIQRTEQGDSAMYLCASSLAPREKLFFGSGTQLSVL.

The genes are TRBV4-2 and TRBJ2-5; the D gene is possibly TRBD2 (5 bases). There are 13 residues in the CDR3. V was pared by 0 bases and J by 4 bases, with 6 bases between. CDR1 and CDR2 (germline): LGHNA, YNFKEQ. CDR3 in amino acids: CASSQEGRETQYF. The CDR3 region has the DNA TGTGCCAGCAGCCAAGAAGGGAGAGAGACCCAGTACTTC.

CDR3 in DNA: TGTGCCAGCAGCCCCATCGGGGGGGCCCTTTACAATGAGCAGTTCTTC. Protein: CASSPIGGALYNEQFF. The rearrangement joins TRBV7-3 to TRBJ2-1; TRBD2 matches at 8 bases. CDR1 is SGHTA, CDR2 FQGTGA, per germline. The CDR3 spans 16 residues. With V trimmed by 5 bases and J by 4 bases, 10 bases remained unmatched.

Points on this clonotype: A much more abundant neighbour one base away suggests this may be a read error. The chain couples TRBV20-1 to TRBJ2-5, with 12 bases lining up with TRBD2. From germline, CDR1 is DFQATT and CDR2 SNEGSKA (reference sequence). The CDR3 is 14 residues long. V dropped 6 bases and J dropped 11; count of bases not matched to a gene: 13. DNA for the CDR3: TGCAGTGCGCGGCTAGCGGGGGGGGGAAATGAGCAGTACTTC. Protein: CSARLAGGGNEQYF.

V is TRBV19 and J is TRBJ1-2, with a tentative D call TRBD1 (5 bases). CDR1 is LNHDA, CDR2 SQIVND, per germline (reference sequence). CDR3 length: 14 residues. V was trimmed by 4 bases and J by 6 bases, leaving 15 bases between them. The CDR3 nucleotides read TGTGCCAGTAGTAACCGCCGACAGATTGATGGCTACACCTTC. Translated: CASSNRRQIDGYTF.

This clonotype was found a few times. The rearrangement joins TRBV3-1 to TRBJ2-5, with TRBD1 as a possible D gene (6 bases). The J call may be in error: the DNA end matches TRBJ2-7 better. The CDR3 has 15 residues. The germline V gene has CDR1 LGHDT and CDR2 YNNKEL (reference sequence). The chain's CDR3 is CASSQDADSLYEQYF. In DNA, the CDR3 is TGTGCCAGCAGCCAAGATGCGGACAGCCTCTACGAGCAGTACTTC.

The chain recombines TRBV3-1 with TRBJ2-2; D possibly corresponds to TRBD1 (6 bases). The CDR3 loop spans 15 amino acids. V was clipped by 4 bases and J by 4 bases, with 13 bases between them. Germline assignment: CDR1 LGHDT and CDR2 YNNKEL (reference sequence). In DNA, the CDR3 is TGTGCCAGCAGCCGCCCCCAGGGGTCCACCGGGGAGCTGTTTTTT. It specifies CASSRPQGSTGELFF.

The chain has TRBV7-2 and TRBJ2-7; no firm D call. Germline V gene lookup returns CDR1 SGHTA and CDR2 FQGNSA. Trimming cost V 0 bases and J 7 bases, with 10 bases left between them. The CDR3 contains 13 residues. This CDR3 is CASSLARTSEQYF. The CDR3 DNA reads TGTGCCAGCAGCTTAGCTCGGACGAGTGAGCAGTACTTC.

The chain is built from TRBV7-9 and TRBJ1-2, with D unclear. The CDR3 sequence is 13 residues long. Germline assignment: CDR1 SEHNR and CDR2 FQNEAQ (reference sequence). The V end lost 5 bases, the J end lost 6 bases, and 13 bases lay between the germline ends. The CDR3 is CASSPTESDGYTF. The DNA of the CDR3 is TGTGCCAGCAGCCCTACAGAGTCAGATGGCTACACCTTC.

The J gene is TRBJ2-1, the V gene TRBV20-1; no clear D. Germline V gives CDR1 DFQATT, CDR2 SNEGSKA (reference sequence). V was trimmed by 6 bases and J by 4 bases, leaving 19 bases between them. CDR3 size: 15 residues. Here the CDR3 DNA reads TGCAGTGCCCCGGACGACCGTGGGTCTTACAATGAGCAGTTCTTC. Its protein is CSAPDDRGSYNEQFF.

This clonotype was counted a single time. The J gene is TRBJ2-3, the V gene TRBV15, with a weak D call TRBD1 (5 bases). Trimming left V 1 base short and J 2 bases short, with 19 bases between. CDR3 length equals 18 residues. Germline CDR1 LNHNV, CDR2 YYDKDF (reference sequence). CDR3 coding DNA: TGTGCCACCAGCAGAGCTAGTGGGGCCTTCACGGTCACAGATACGCAGTATTTT. This codes for CATSRASGAFTVTDTQYF. The variable domain in full, with the rest retrieved from reference TRBV15 and TRBJ2-3, is DAMVIQNPRYQVTQFGKPVTLSCSQTLNHNVMYWYQQKSSQAPKLLFHYYDKDFNNEADTPDNFQSRRPNTSFCFLDIRSPGLGDTAMYLCATSRASGAFTVTDTQYFGPGTRLTVL.

The V and J genes are TRBV6-2 or TRBV6-3 and TRBJ2-1; 11 bases agree with TRBD2. The CDR3 length is 15 residues. Germline V CDR1 and CDR2: MNHEY, SVGEGT. Trimming at V came to 11 bases and at J to 5 bases, leaving 11 bases not matched to a gene. CDR3 amino acids: CAAAAGLAENNEQFF. The CDR3 DNA is TGTGCCGCGGCGGCGGGACTAGCGGAGAACAATGAGCAGTTCTTC.

The chain employs TRBV24-1 and TRBJ2-5, with D possibly called TRBD1 or TRBD2 (7 bases each). The CDR3 runs 22 residues. CDR1 is KGHDR and CDR2 is SFDVKD in the germline V gene. Trimming took off 4 bases at V and 4 bases at J, with 36 bases between the two ends. The CDR3: CATSEDREGWGNGDRLPETQYF. CDR3 in DNA: TGTGCCACCAGTGAAGACAGGGAGGGATGGGGGAATGGAGATAGGCTACCAGAGACCCAGTACTTC.

The chain has TRBV4-1 and TRBJ2-1; D possibly corresponds to TRBD2 (5 bases). The CDR3 sequence is 15 residues long. Between the trimmed V and J ends, which lost 0 bases and 6 bases, there was a span of 12 bases. Germline assignment: CDR1 MGHRA and CDR2 YSYEKL. The CDR3 DNA sequence: TGCGCCAGCAGCCAAGATCTCGGTGGAGGCAATGAGCAGTTCTTC. Translated: CASSQDLGGGNEQFF.

This clonotype has just a few counts. V and J are TRBV28 and TRBJ2-1; TRBD2 matches 12 bases. Germline lookup yields CDR1 MDHEN and CDR2 SYDVKM. V lost 3 bases to trimming and J lost 6 bases; unmatched junction nucleotides: 3. CDR3 length equals 15 residues. CDR3 sequence (DNA): TGTGCCAGCAGTTTGGGGACTAGCGGGTCCAATGAGCAGTTCTTC. Its protein is CASSLGTSGSNEQFF.

J is TRBJ2-1 and V is TRBV3-1; TRBD2 aligns across 7 bases. V gave up 3 bases and J gave up 10 bases; unmatched junction bases: 15. This CDR3 region has 16 residues. CDR1 is LGHDT, CDR2 YNNKEL, per germline (reference sequence). In nucleotides, the CDR3 is TGTGCCAGCAGCCAGAGTTCAGACAGCGGGGTCTACGAGCAGTTCTTC. Translated, it gives CASSQSSDSGVYEQFF.

This clonotype was observed a handful of times. J is TRBJ1-5 and V is TRBV7-3, with D hard to call. The CDR3 contains 14 residues. V was pared by 2 bases and J by 8 bases, with 13 bases between. CDR1 is SGHTA and CDR2 is FQGTGA in the germline V gene. The CDR3 DNA reads as TGTGCCAGCAGCTTATTCGCGGCAGCCAAGCCCCAGCATTTT. It is translated as CASSLFAAAKPQHF.

This clonotype was counted between two and nine times. V gene TRBV10-3 combines with J gene TRBJ2-1; D is unresolved. Trimming took 4 bases from V and 8 from J, leaving 21 bases between them. The length of the CDR3 is 16 residues. CDR1 is ENHRY and CDR2 is SYGVKD in the germline V gene. CDR3 nucleotides: TGTGCCATCAGTGTTGCGGCGACGGAACCCGAAGATGAGCAGTTCTTC. It is translated as CAISVAATEPEDEQFF.

The J gene is TRBJ1-1, the V gene TRBV7-2, with 7 bases matching TRBD1. The CDR3 covers 13 residues. The V and J ends lost 4 bases and 6 bases, in that order; junction bases with no gene match: 5. Germline lookup yields CDR1 SGHTA and CDR2 FQGNSA. CDR3 region: CASSSQGWAEAFF. DNA for the CDR3: TGTGCCAGCAGCTCACAGGGGTGGGCTGAAGCTTTCTTT.

This clonotype came up once. The gene calls are TRBV9 and TRBJ2-1; 9 bases align to TRBD2. V lost 1 base and J lost 6; bases outside the gene matches: 5. The CDR3 totals 15 residues. Per the germline V gene, CDR1 is SGDLS and CDR2 is YYNGEE. The DNA of the CDR3 is TGTGCCAGCAGCGTAAGCGGGGGGTTGGTCAATGAGCAGTTCTTC. Translating gives CASSVSGGLVNEQFF.